These 28 T cell receptor beta chains were all obtained from the same sample, sequenced in a study of cytomegalovirus exposure and HLA in healthy donors (dated by TCRdb to about 2017). Receptors were amplified or captured by the immunoSEQ multiplex PCR assay. For the multiplex PCR, a mixture combining 60 forward primers for TCR Vbeta segments and 13 reverse primers for TCR Jbeta segments was used. Not all clones reach the TCRdb copy of this immuneACCESS table, which keeps in-frame sequences only. Checked studies attribute under half of the gap to unresolved V genes and leave the rest unexplained. The sample contains about 110,000 clones, about 64% of them found a single time. The ten most abundant clones make up approximately 2.8% of the sample. Source material: PBMCs. Every receptor here comes from a female donor in good health and CMV-seronegative.

The chain is built from TRBV9 and TRBJ1-2, with D hard to call. The CDR3 extends over 15 amino acids. V was cut by 4 bases and J by 3 bases, with 16 bases left in between. Germline values: CDR1 SGDLS, CDR2 YYNGEE. DNA for the CDR3: TGTGCCAGCAGCCCCCGGTGGCGGAGTGACTATGGCTACACCTTC. Translation: CASSPRWRSDYGYTF. The variable domain in full, completed from reference TRBV9 and TRBJ1-2, reads DSGVTQTPKHLITATGQRVTLRCSPRSGDLSVYWYQQSLDQGLQFLIQYYNGEERAKGNILERFSAQQFPDLHSELNLSSLELGDSALYFCASSPRWRSDYGYTFGSGTRLTVV.

The V gene is TRBV4-1, the J gene TRBJ1-1, with a weak D call TRBD1 (6 bases). V was pared by 1 base and J by 9 bases, with 15 bases between. The CDR3 runs 14 residues. Germline CDR1 MGHRA, CDR2 YSYEKL. The CDR3 nucleotides read TGCGCCAGCAGCCAAGGTTTACAGGGTATCCAAGCTTTCTTT. It yields the protein CASSQGLQGIQAFF.

This clone was detected a few times. V usage is TRBV2 and J usage is TRBJ2-7; D perhaps matches TRBD1 (5 bases). CDR3 length equals 14 residues. Trimming took 4 bases from V and 3 from J, leaving 13 bases between them. Germline V gene data show CDR1 as SNHLY and CDR2 as FYNNEI. CDR3 DNA: TGTGCCAGCAGTGGAGACAGCCTATACTACGAGCAGTACTTC. Translated, it gives CASSGDSLYYEQYF. The full variable domain, with the rest looked up from reference TRBV2 and TRBJ2-7, is EPEVTQTPSHQVTQMGQEVILRCVPISNHLYFYWYRQILGQKVEFLVSFYNNEISEKSEIFDDQFSVERPDGSNFTLKIRSTKLEDSAMYFCASSGDSLYYEQYFGPGTRLTVT.

The chain links TRBV29-1 to TRBJ2-7; 7 positions agree with TRBD2. Trimming took 5 bases from V and 2 from J; bases not matched to a gene: 6. This CDR3 region has 13 residues. Germline V CDR1 and CDR2: SQVTM, ANQGSEA. The CDR3 bases are TGCAGCGTTTGGGAGGGAGACGCCTACGAGCAGTACTTC. Amino acids: CSVWEGDAYEQYF.

This sequence joins TRBV6-5 and TRBJ2-1, with a possible D match to TRBD1 (5 bases). This CDR3 has 15 residues. V lost 4 bases and J lost 9, with 19 bases in between. Germline CDR1 MNHEY, CDR2 SVGAGI. The CDR3 loop reads CASSLSRVKMGEQFF. The CDR3 nucleotides are TGTGCCAGCAGTTTAAGCAGGGTGAAGATGGGTGAGCAGTTCTTC.

V usage is TRBV4-2 and J usage is TRBJ2-7; TRBD2 agrees at 9 bases. The V and J ends lost 1 base and 5 bases, in that order; junction bases with no gene match: 9. CDR1 and CDR2 (germline): LGHNA, YNFKEQ. This CDR3 spans 16 amino acids. The CDR3 bases are TGTGCCAGCAGCCAAGCTTTAGCGGGAGCCCACCACGAGCAGTACTTC. Translation: CASSQALAGAHHEQYF.

This chain uses TRBV10-3 with TRBJ2-7; TRBD2 might be the D (6 bases). The V gene lost 2 bases and the J gene lost 3 bases, with 14 bases spanning the gap. Germline V gene sequence: CDR1 ENHRY, CDR2 SYGVKD. The CDR3 sequence is 15 residues long. The CDR3 loop reads CAISEAASASYEQYF. DNA of the CDR3: TGTGCCATCAGTGAGGCGGCTAGCGCTAGCTACGAGCAGTACTTC.

The chain employs TRBV11-2 and TRBJ2-1; 7 bases align to TRBD1. Looked up from germline, CDR1 is SGHAT and CDR2 is FQNNGV. V shed 1 base, J shed 4 bases, and the junction held 7 bases outside the gene matches. This CDR3 contains 16 residues. The CDR3 bases are TGTGCCAGCAGCTTAGGGCCGGGACAGTTATACAATGAGCAGTTCTTC. Translated: CASSLGPGQLYNEQFF.

The genes are TRBV29-1 and TRBJ2-3, with a weak D call TRBD2 (6 bases). This CDR3 comprises 13 residues. The germline gives CDR1 SQVTM, CDR2 ANQGSEA. The V gene lost 4 bases and the J gene lost 4 bases, with 12 bases spanning the gap. The CDR3 nucleotides are TGCAGCGTTGCTGGGACTGGCTCAGATACGCAGTATTTT. Its protein is CSVAGTGSDTQYF.

This clone was seen just once. V and J are TRBV5-1 and TRBJ2-1; 8 bases agree with TRBD2. Germline V gene sequence: CDR1 SGHRS, CDR2 YFSETQ. With 4 bases clipped from V and 8 bases from J, the junction kept 11 bases outside the gene matches. The CDR3 runs 15 residues. Here the CDR3 reads CASSPVRSSGYEQFF. As DNA, the CDR3 is TGCGCCAGCAGCCCGGTCCGTTCTAGCGGGTATGAGCAGTTCTTC.

The rearrangement joins TRBV14 to TRBJ1-1; tentatively, D is TRBD1 (5 bases). The germline V gene encodes CDR1 SGHDN and CDR2 FVKESK. The CDR3 consists of 16 residues. Trimming took off 3 bases at V and 1 base at J, with 15 bases between the two ends. CDR3 DNA sequence: TGTGCCAGCAGCCACGCCACGGGTAGGGGGAACACTGAAGCTTTCTTT. Encoded protein: CASSHATGRGNTEAFF.

The gene calls are TRBV19 and TRBJ1-3, with TRBD1 matching 10 bases. Germline trimming cut 3 bases from V and 0 bases from J; bases unmatched to any gene: 8. The CDR3 is 18 residues long. CDR1 is LNHDA and CDR2 is SQIVND in the germline V gene (reference sequence). The CDR3 reads CASSIAGQGVNSGNTIYF. The CDR3 DNA reads as TGTGCCAGTAGTATCGCCGGACAGGGGGTGAACTCTGGAAACACCATATATTTT. Combining the CDR3 with reference TRBV19 and TRBJ1-3 gives the whole variable domain DGGITQSPKYLFRKEGQNVTLSCEQNLNHDAMYWYRQDPGQGLRLIYYSQIVNDFQKGDIAEGYSVSREKKESFPLTVTSAQKNPTAFYLCASSIAGQGVNSGNTIYFGEGSWLTVV.

This clone was detected many times. The chain is built from TRBV5-1 and TRBJ1-5; 7 bases are shared with TRBD1. CDR1 and CDR2 (germline): SGHRS, YFSETQ. There are 15 residues in the CDR3. The junction had 3 bases not matched to a gene; V was cut back by 0 bases and J by 3 bases. CDR3 in DNA: TGCGCCAGCAGCTTGGACGGACAGGACAATCAGCCCCAGCATTTT. Translation gives CASSLDGQDNQPQHF.

V is TRBV2 and J is TRBJ2-7, with D perhaps matching TRBD2 (5 bases). Germline CDR1 reads SNHLY; CDR2 reads FYNNEI. V was clipped by 7 bases and J by 0 bases, with 10 bases between them. This CDR3 has 13 residues. CDR3 nucleotides: TGTGCCAGCAAGAGGGAGCGCTCCTACGAGCAGTACTTC. This encodes CASKRERSYEQYF.

The sample holds a few counts of this clone. The chain joins TRBV5-1 to TRBJ2-5, with D possibly being TRBD2 (7 bases). The V end lost 2 bases, the J end lost 3 bases, and 17 bases lay between the germline ends. The CDR3 is 16 amino acids. The germline V gene has CDR1 SGHRS and CDR2 YFSETQ. CDR3 residues: CASSFFDRGGEETQYF. CDR3 DNA: TGCGCCAGCAGCTTCTTTGATCGAGGGGGGGAAGAGACCCAGTACTTC.

The chain couples TRBV5-4 to TRBJ2-2; tentatively, D is TRBD1 (5 bases). Germline CDR1 is SGHNT and CDR2 is YYREEE (reference sequence). The V gene lost 4 bases and the J gene lost 4 bases, with 14 bases spanning the gap. This CDR3 comprises 15 residues. This CDR3 reads CASSIKTASTGELFF. DNA of the CDR3: TGTGCCAGCAGCATTAAGACAGCGAGCACCGGGGAGCTGTTTTTT.

This clone was detected only a few times. At one end, the junction sequence differs from germline, possibly due to a read error. V and J are TRBV7-2 and TRBJ2-7, with D possibly matching TRBD1 (5 bases). CDR1 is SGHTA, CDR2 FQGNSA, per germline. This CDR3 region has 14 residues. CDR3 nucleotides: TGTGCCAGCAGCCGAGACAGTTCCTCCCACGAGCAGTACTTC. It specifies CASSRDSSSHEQYF.

This clone was seen more than once but under ten times. This rearrangement joins TRBV7-2 to TRBJ2-7; 8 bases map to TRBD2. The CDR3 length is 14 residues. CDR1 and CDR2 (germline): SGHTA, FQGNSA. The junction had 3 bases not matched to a gene; V was cut back by 1 base and J by 4 bases. The CDR3 region has the DNA TGTGCCAGCAGCTTAGGGCGGGAGGCATACGAGCAGTACTTC. This gives the protein CASSLGREAYEQYF.

CDR3 bases: TGTGCCACCAGCAGGGGACAGGGGGGAGAGCAGTACTTC. Residues: CATSRGQGGEQYF. The chain links TRBV15 to TRBJ2-7; 11 positions agree with TRBD1. The CDR3 runs to 13 residues. The J segment lost 7 bases and the V segment lost 3 bases, leaving 2 bases of the junction unmatched. Germline assignment: CDR1 LNHNV and CDR2 YYDKDF (reference sequence).

This sequence joins TRBV7-9 and TRBJ2-1; 10 nucleotides line up with TRBD2. The germline CDR1 and CDR2 sequences are SEHNR and FQNEAQ (reference sequence). The CDR3 totals 15 residues. The V segment lost 6 bases and the J segment 8 bases; nucleotides outside the gene matches: 10. In DNA, the CDR3 is TGTGCCAGCAGTCCCGGGACTAGCGCGGGGGATGAGCAGTTCTTC. Translated, it gives CASSPGTSAGDEQFF.

The chain carries TRBV5-1 and TRBJ2-7; 14 positions match TRBD2. Germline CDR1 reads SGHRS; CDR2 reads YFSETQ. The CDR3 has 17 residues. The ends lost 4 bases at V and 7 bases at J; junction bases unmatched: 13. CDR3 nucleotide sequence: TGCGCCAGCAGCCTAGGGGGACTAGCGGGAGAGGCGCGGGAGCAGTACTTC. It encodes CASSLGGLAGEAREQYF.

The V call is TRBV6-4, the J call TRBJ2-1; 8 bases are shared with TRBD2. Germline trimming cut 8 bases from V and 3 bases from J; bases unmatched to any gene: 9. Germline assignment: CDR1 MRHNA and CDR2 SNTAGT. This CDR3 has 15 amino acids. The chain's CDR3 is CASPGGDNFYNEQFF. CDR3 DNA sequence: TGTGCCAGCCCCGGGGGGGACAATTTCTACAATGAGCAGTTCTTC.

The V and J genes are TRBV4-2 and TRBJ2-1, with no clear D. CDR1 is LGHNA and CDR2 is YNFKEQ in the germline V gene. This CDR3 spans 15 amino acids. V lost 0 bases and J 3 bases, leaving 9 bases between the germline ends. In DNA, the CDR3 is TGTGCCAGCAGCCAAGATCAGGAAAGCTACAATGAGCAGTTCTTC. This encodes CASSQDQESYNEQFF.

DNA of the CDR3: TGTGCCAGCAGTATCGTCGGGACAGGACATTCACCCCTCCACTTT. This encodes CASSIVGTGHSPLHF. The rearrangement uses TRBV27 and TRBJ1-6, with TRBD1 matching 8 bases. V shed 5 bases and J 8 bases; nucleotides not matched to a gene: 8. The CDR3 length is 15 residues. Germline assignment: CDR1 MNHEY and CDR2 SMNVEV (reference sequence).

This clone has just a few counts. The chain is built from TRBV5-1 and TRBJ2-7; 12 bases are a match to TRBD2. The CDR3 extends over 15 amino acids. Looked up from germline, CDR1 is SGHRS and CDR2 is YFSETQ. With 4 bases clipped from V and 3 bases from J, the junction kept 5 bases outside the gene matches. CDR3 amino acids: CASSTWTSGNYEQYF. CDR3 in DNA: TGCGCCAGCAGCACCTGGACTAGCGGGAACTACGAGCAGTACTTC.

The chain links TRBV7-8 to TRBJ2-7, with 8 positions matching TRBD1. After removal of 5 bases from V and 2 bases from J, the junction contained 8 bases not matched to a gene. The germline V gene encodes CDR1 SGHVS and CDR2 FQNEAQ. This CDR3 region has 15 residues. CDR3 in DNA: TGTGCCAGCAGCCCCAGACAGGGGCTCCCCTACGAGCAGTACTTC. It translates to CASSPRQGLPYEQYF.

This clone was counted between two and nine times. J is TRBJ1-2 and V is TRBV29-1; TRBD1 aligns across 7 bases. After removal of 4 bases from V and 7 bases from J, the junction contained 3 bases not matched to a gene. Germline values: CDR1 SQVTM, CDR2 ANQGSEA. The CDR3 has 11 amino acids. This CDR3 is CSVGQGPGYTF. For the CDR3, the DNA is TGCAGCGTTGGACAGGGCCCTGGCTACACCTTC.

V is TRBV4-2 and J is TRBJ2-3, with D possibly TRBD2 on 5 matching bases. V was trimmed by 1 base and J by 2 bases, leaving 13 bases between them. This CDR3 is built from 16 residues. Germline V gene sequence: CDR1 LGHNA, CDR2 YNFKEQ. This chain's CDR3 is CASSQAGGLFTDTQYF. The CDR3 DNA reads TGTGCCAGCAGCCAAGCGGGCGGGTTATTCACAGATACGCAGTATTTT.